The rows below give T cell receptor beta chains drawn from one sample of a study of blood T cell repertoires in COVID-19. Profiling relied on immunoSEQ multiplex PCR, and the TCRdb table lists in-frame clones only, not all of them. This repertoire shows some 170,000 clones, about 91% found once; its top ten account for 1.5% to 2%. The sequencing input was peripheral blood. These TCRs come from a woman between 45 and 60 years old with acute or convalescent COVID-19. Both conserved end residues are part of each CDR3. The order of the fields is J gene, clone size, V gene, D gene, CDR3 protein, CDR3 DNA. A D gene is named only where the DNA matches it firmly. Clone size is given for some rows only: seen once, a few or many times, or a class if the clone is expanded.

J: TRBJ1-2
size: NA
V: TRBV7-2
D: TRBD1
CDR3: CASSADRILTFYTF
DNA: TGTGCCAGCAGCGCGGACAGGATCCTGACGTTCTACACCTTC

J: TRBJ2-6
size: NA
V: TRBV28
D: TRBD1
CDR3: CASLSSPGGGANVLTF
DNA: TGTGCCAGTCTTTCTAGTCCAGGGGGTGGGGCCAACGTCCTGACTTTC

J: TRBJ2-6
size: NA
V: TRBV5-1
D: TRBD1
CDR3: CASSGTTGTGANVLTF
DNA: TGCGCCAGCAGCGGTACGACAGGGACTGGGGCCAACGTCCTGACTTTC

J: TRBJ2-4
size: few
V: TRBV7-2
D: NA
CDR3: CASSLVATDILAKNIQYF
DNA: TGTGCCAGCAGCTTAGTTGCGACAGACATTCTAGCCAAAAACATTCAGTACTTC

J: TRBJ2-1
size: NA
V: TRBV9
D: TRBD2
CDR3: CASSVAGTSGLNEQFF
DNA: TGTGCCAGCAGCGTAGCTGGGACTAGCGGCCTCAATGAGCAGTTCTTC

J: TRBJ1-6
size: once
V: TRBV7-3
D: TRBD1
CDR3: CASSLGTGLNSPLHF
DNA: TGTGCCAGCAGCCTAGGGACAGGATTGAATTCACCCCTCCACTTT

J: TRBJ1-5
size: NA
V: TRBV30
D: NA
CDR3: CAWSGGGGGQPQHF
DNA: TGTGCCTGGAGCGGCGGGGGGGGCGGTCAGCCCCAGCATTTT

J: TRBJ2-1
size: NA
V: TRBV2
D: NA
CDR3: CASSGLRSEQFF
DNA: TGTGCCAGCAGTGGTCTTAGGAGTGAGCAGTTCTTC

J: TRBJ1-2
size: NA
V: TRBV25-1
D: NA
CDR3: CASTRYLAGRDGYTF
DNA: TGTGCCAGCACTCGCTATTTGGCAGGGAGGGATGGCTACACCTTC

J: TRBJ1-2
size: NA
V: TRBV3-1/TRBV3-2
D: NA
CDR3: CASSWARGNYGYTF
DNA: TGTGCCAGCAGTTGGGCCAGGGGTAACTATGGCTACACCTTC

J: TRBJ1-2
size: NA
V: TRBV7-9
D: TRBD1
CDR3: CASRTGGNYGYTF
DNA: TGTGCCAGCAGGACAGGGGGCAACTATGGCTACACCTTC

J: TRBJ1-2
size: NA
V: TRBV5-1
D: NA
CDR3: CASSLGEHGYTF
DNA: TGCGCCAGCAGCTTGGGCGAGCATGGCTACACCTTC

J: TRBJ1-2
size: NA
V: TRBV12-5
D: NA
CDR3: CASGAQGFYGYTF
DNA: TGTGCTAGTGGTGCCCAGGGGTTCTATGGCTACACCTTC

J: TRBJ2-7
size: NA
V: TRBV11-2
D: TRBD1
CDR3: CASSSRQGSYEQYF
DNA: TGTGCCAGCAGCTCCCGACAGGGATCCTACGAGCAGTACTTC

J: TRBJ1-5
size: NA
V: TRBV19
D: NA
CDR3: CASSIAQATGPQHF
DNA: TGTGCCAGTAGTATAGCCCAGGCTACCGGGCCCCAGCATTTT

J: TRBJ2-3
size: NA
V: TRBV13
D: NA
CDR3: CASSLGYPSDTQYF
DNA: TGTGCCAGCAGCTTAGGGTATCCCTCAGATACGCAGTATTTT

J: TRBJ2-7
size: NA
V: TRBV5-8
D: TRBD1
CDR3: CASSLDRVYEQYF
DNA: TGTGCCAGCAGCCTGGACAGGGTCTACGAGCAGTACTTC

J: TRBJ2-1
size: NA
V: TRBV7-2
D: NA
CDR3: CASNVPGSLFNEQFF
DNA: TGTGCCAGCAACGTGCCGGGTAGTCTTTTCAATGAGCAGTTCTTC

J: TRBJ2-7
size: NA
V: TRBV9
D: NA
CDR3: CASSGGASYEQYF
DNA: TGTGCCAGCAGCGGCGGGGCCTCCTACGAGCAGTACTTC

J: TRBJ2-3
size: NA
V: TRBV30
D: NA
CDR3: CAWSVGGATDTQYF
DNA: TGTGCCTGGAGCGTAGGCGGAGCAACAGATACGCAGTATTTT

J: TRBJ2-6
size: NA
V: TRBV30
D: NA
CDR3: CATSAGKSGANVLTF
DNA: TGTGCCACCTCGGCCGGGAAGTCTGGGGCCAACGTCCTGACTTTC

J: TRBJ1-2
size: NA
V: TRBV2
D: NA
CDR3: CASSQTGATSSMVGYTF
DNA: TGTGCCAGCAGCCAGACCGGAGCGACCTCCTCTATGGTTGGCTACACCTTC

J: TRBJ1-1
size: once
V: TRBV6-5
D: TRBD1
CDR3: CASRDRAGEAFF
DNA: TGTGCCAGCAGAGACAGGGCCGGTGAAGCTTTCTTT

J: TRBJ2-1
size: NA
V: TRBV11-3
D: NA
CDR3: CASSPVGIEQFF
DNA: TGTGCCAGCAGCCCGGTCGGGATTGAGCAGTTCTTC

J: TRBJ2-1
size: NA
V: TRBV18
D: NA
CDR3: CASSPPLVSEQFF
DNA: TGTGCCAGCTCACCCCCGCTAGTCAGCGAGCAGTTCTTC

J: TRBJ2-7
size: NA
V: TRBV2
D: TRBD1
CDR3: CASSEPGQGGSYEQYF
DNA: TGTGCCAGCAGTGAACCTGGACAGGGGGGCTCCTACGAGCAGTACTTC

J: TRBJ2-3
size: NA
V: TRBV11-2
D: NA
CDR3: CASSHIAVSTDTQYF
DNA: TGTGCCAGCAGCCATATAGCGGTTAGCACAGATACGCAGTATTTT

J: TRBJ2-3
size: once
V: TRBV25-1
D: NA
CDR3: CASSETWGGDITDTQYF
DNA: TGTGCCAGCAGTGAAACTTGGGGGGGGGACATTACAGATACGCAGTATTTT

J: TRBJ2-2
size: NA
V: TRBV3-1/TRBV3-2
D: NA
CDR3: CASSQDITSQTGELFF
DNA: TGTGCCAGCAGCCAAGATATAACTAGTCAGACCGGGGAGCTGTTTTTT

J: TRBJ2-3
size: NA
V: TRBV5-4
D: TRBD1
CDR3: CASGYRGSNTDTQYF
DNA: TGTGCCAGCGGTTACAGGGGGTCGAACACAGATACGCAGTATTTT

J: TRBJ1-2
size: NA
V: TRBV30
D: NA
CDR3: CAWSGLGAGQGYTF
DNA: TGTGCCTGGAGTGGATTAGGGGCCGGTCAGGGCTACACCTTC

J: TRBJ1-2
size: NA
V: TRBV10-3
D: TRBD1
CDR3: CAISTGERDYGYTF
DNA: TGTGCCATCAGTACAGGGGAGAGGGACTATGGCTACACCTTC

J: TRBJ1-3
size: NA
V: TRBV7-6
D: NA
CDR3: CASSLGQGGGGNTIYF
DNA: TGTGCCAGCAGCTTAGGCCAGGGCGGAGGGGGAAACACCATATATTTT

J: TRBJ2-5
size: NA
V: TRBV5-1
D: NA
CDR3: CASSLEMWAGETQYF
DNA: TGCGCCAGCAGCTTGGAAATGTGGGCCGGAGAGACCCAGTACTTC

J: TRBJ2-4
size: NA
V: TRBV9
D: TRBD1
CDR3: CASSLYGTGTAKNIQYF
DNA: TGTGCCAGCAGCTTGTATGGGACAGGTACAGCCAAAAACATTCAGTACTTC

J: TRBJ2-5
size: NA
V: TRBV29-1
D: NA
CDR3: CSVARTLQMGETQYF
DNA: TGCAGCGTAGCTAGGACTTTACAAATGGGAGAGACCCAGTACTTC

J: TRBJ2-1
size: NA
V: TRBV6-4
D: NA
CDR3: CASSGGGEQFF
DNA: TGTGCCAGCAGTGGTGGGGGGGAGCAGTTCTTC

J: TRBJ2-3
size: NA
V: TRBV7-6
D: TRBD1
CDR3: CASSLAPGQGHTQYF
DNA: TGTGCCAGCAGCTTAGCGCCGGGACAGGGTCATACGCAGTATTTT

J: TRBJ2-3
size: NA
V: TRBV2
D: TRBD2
CDR3: CASRGGLAGTDTQYF
DNA: TGTGCCAGCAGGGGCGGACTAGCGGGAACAGATACGCAGTATTTT

J: TRBJ1-4
size: NA
V: TRBV11-3
D: NA
CDR3: CASSSYGGEEKLFF
DNA: TGTGCCAGCAGCTCCTACGGGGGGGAGGAAAAACTGTTTTTT

J: TRBJ2-5
size: NA
V: TRBV18
D: TRBD2
CDR3: CASSPNRGDSETQYF
DNA: TGTGCCAGCTCACCCAATCGGGGGGATTCAGAGACCCAGTACTTC

J: TRBJ2-5
size: few
V: TRBV5-6
D: NA
CDR3: CASNRDFGTQYF
DNA: TGTGCCAGCAACCGGGACTTCGGTACACAGTACTTC

J: TRBJ2-3
size: NA
V: TRBV6-5
D: NA
CDR3: CASRTGLSTDTQYF
DNA: TGTGCCAGCAGGACGGGATTGAGCACAGATACGCAGTATTTT

J: TRBJ2-7
size: NA
V: TRBV6-5
D: NA
CDR3: CASSFHGGPEGQYF
DNA: TGTGCCAGCAGTTTCCACGGGGGACCGGAGGGGCAGTACTTC

J: TRBJ1-2
size: NA
V: TRBV30
D: NA
CDR3: CAGGAENYGYTF
DNA: TGTGCCGGAGGGGCCGAAAACTATGGCTACACCTTC

J: TRBJ1-2
size: NA
V: TRBV6-5
D: NA
CDR3: CASSYGSYGYTF
DNA: TGTGCCAGCAGTTACGGCAGTTATGGCTACACCTTC